This T cell receptor beta chain was profiled in a study of cytomegalovirus exposure and HLA in healthy donors. This CDR3 has 18 residues. Germline CDR1 MDHEN, CDR2 SYDVKM. Trimming cost V 2 bases and J 6 bases; bases outside gene matches: 15. PCR primers comprised 60 Vbeta and 13 Jbeta primers. The protocol was immunoSEQ multiplex PCR, while the TCRdb copy is restricted to in-frame clones and leaves out a portion. The table lists 95,000 to 100,000 clones, around 74% of them singletons, with under 2% in the top ten. Sequenced sample: PBMCs. The V and J genes are TRBV28 and TRBJ1-4, with TRBD1 identical over 7 bases. The TCR sequence derives from a woman aged 40 to 50 in good health and CMV-seronegative. Written as DNA, the CDR3 is TGTGCCAGCAGTTTAGCGGAGGGGGCGGTCTGGATTGATGAAAAACTGTTTTTT. Encoded protein: CASSLAEGAVWIDEKLFF.